A selection of T cell receptor beta chains follows, all from one sample in a study of CD8 T cells in Susac syndrome. TCRdb used MiXCR to reprocess the immunoSEQ multiplex PCR reads, holding one entry per CDR3 protein. The profile shows about 70,000 distinct CDR3 sequences, roughly 95% of them singletons. The sequencing sample was made of CD4+ T cells from PBMCs. These receptors all stem from a human donor with multiple sclerosis. Each CDR3 is given without its conserved first and last residue. Where a row states a size, it is once, few, many or the class of an expanded clone; other rows omit it.

>-|TRBV6-1|TRBJ2-7
ATYGTGAPLQY
>-|TRBV30|TRBJ1-3
AWSGTGGNTIY
>-|TRBV3-1|TRBJ2-1
ASSQARPGSSYNEQF
>-|TRBV7-9|TRBJ2-5
ASSLVAGGIQETQY
>-|TRBV30|TRBJ1-1
AWSVTGGTEAF
>-|TRBV15|TRBJ1-5
ATSRPQGNQPQH
>-|TRBV5-6|TRBJ2-3
ASSLVVGGLSTDTQY
>-|TRBV30|TRBJ2-2
AWRTGANTGELF
>-|TRBV5-4|TRBJ1-1
ASSYGTDKNTEAF
>once|TRBV28|TRBJ1-5
ASRTGASNQPQH
>-|TRBV7-2|TRBJ1-1
ASRLSLNTEAF
>-|TRBV12-3/TRBV12-4|TRBJ2-5
ASSPGLAGAQETQY
>-|TRBV7-2|TRBJ2-1
ASSLRGGRDEQF
>-|TRBV6-1|TRBJ1-3
ASSDGGSLQNTIY
>-|TRBV5-5|TRBJ2-5
ASSLRAVVGETQY
>-|TRBV11-3|TRBJ1-4
ASSSSGVRSEKLF
>-|TRBV11-3|TRBJ2-2
ASSLDFGQGTGELF
>-|TRBV3-1|TRBJ2-3
ASSLNSGGITDTQY
>-|TRBV20-1|TRBJ2-5
SAMTSGDVETQY
>-|TRBV6-1|TRBJ2-3
ASSGSGGADTQY
>-|TRBV20-1|TRBJ2-7
SAIQGYEQY
>once|TRBV28|TRBJ1-2
ASSPFLRTALYGYT
>-|TRBV20-1|TRBJ1-5
SARTGNDQPQH
>-|TRBV12-3/TRBV12-4|TRBJ2-5
ASSIHSGPLY
>-|TRBV18|TRBJ2-2
ASSPPTGTGELF